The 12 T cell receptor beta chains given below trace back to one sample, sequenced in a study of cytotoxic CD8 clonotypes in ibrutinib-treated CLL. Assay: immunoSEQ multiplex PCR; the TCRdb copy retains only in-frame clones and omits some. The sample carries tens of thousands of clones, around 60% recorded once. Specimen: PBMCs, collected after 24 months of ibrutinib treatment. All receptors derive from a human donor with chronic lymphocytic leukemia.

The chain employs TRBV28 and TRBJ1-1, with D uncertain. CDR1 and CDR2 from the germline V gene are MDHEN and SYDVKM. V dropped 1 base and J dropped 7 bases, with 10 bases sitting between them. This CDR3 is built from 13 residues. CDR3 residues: CASSLLGMGEAFF. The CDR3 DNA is TGTGCCAGCAGTTTATTGGGGATGGGTGAAGCTTTCTTT. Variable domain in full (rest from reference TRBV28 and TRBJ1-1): DVKVTQSSRYLVKRTGEKVFLECVQDMDHENMFWYRQDPGLGLRLIYFSYDVKMKEKGDIPEGYSVSREKKERFSLILESASTNQTSMYLCASSLLGMGEAFFGQGTRLTVV.

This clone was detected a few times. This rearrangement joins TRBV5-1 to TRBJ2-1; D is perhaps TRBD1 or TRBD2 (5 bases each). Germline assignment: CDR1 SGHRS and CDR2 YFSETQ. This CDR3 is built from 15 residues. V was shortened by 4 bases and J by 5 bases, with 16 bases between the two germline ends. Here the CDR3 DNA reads TGCGCCAGCAGCCTGGGCATGAGGGGTCACAATGAGCAGTTCTTC. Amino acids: CASSLGMRGHNEQFF. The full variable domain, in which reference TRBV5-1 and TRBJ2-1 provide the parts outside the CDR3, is KAGVTQTPRYLIKTRGQQVTLSCSPISGHRSVSWYQQTPGQGLQFLFEYFSETQRNKGNFPGRFSGRQFSNSRSEMNVSTLELGDSALYLCASSLGMRGHNEQFFGPGTRLTVL.

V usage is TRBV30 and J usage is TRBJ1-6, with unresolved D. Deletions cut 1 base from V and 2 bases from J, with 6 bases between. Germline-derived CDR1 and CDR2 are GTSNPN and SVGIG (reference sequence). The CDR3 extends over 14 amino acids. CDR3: CAWSASAYNSPLHF. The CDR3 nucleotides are TGTGCCTGGAGTGCGTCGGCCTATAATTCACCCCTCCACTTT.

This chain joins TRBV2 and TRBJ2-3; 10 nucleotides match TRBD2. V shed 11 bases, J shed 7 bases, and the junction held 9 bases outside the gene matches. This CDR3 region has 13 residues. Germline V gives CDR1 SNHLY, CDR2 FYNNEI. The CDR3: CASLSGGRNTQYF. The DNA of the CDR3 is TGTGCCTCCCTTAGCGGGGGGCGGAATACGCAGTATTTT.

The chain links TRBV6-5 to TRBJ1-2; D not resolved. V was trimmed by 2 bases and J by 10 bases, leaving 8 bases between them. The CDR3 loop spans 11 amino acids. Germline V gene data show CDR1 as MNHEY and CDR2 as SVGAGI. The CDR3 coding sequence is TGTGCCAGCAGTTACCCTGCCGACTACACCTTC. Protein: CASSYPADYTF.

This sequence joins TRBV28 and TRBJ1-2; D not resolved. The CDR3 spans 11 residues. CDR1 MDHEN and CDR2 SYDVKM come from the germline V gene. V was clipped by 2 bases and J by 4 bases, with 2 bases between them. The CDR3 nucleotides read TGTGCCAGCAGTTTAATCTATGGCTACACCTTC. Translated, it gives CASSLIYGYTF.

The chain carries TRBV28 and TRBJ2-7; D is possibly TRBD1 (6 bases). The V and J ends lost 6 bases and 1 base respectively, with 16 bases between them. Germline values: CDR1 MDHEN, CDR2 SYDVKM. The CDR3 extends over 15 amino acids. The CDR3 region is CASSTRQVSSYEQYF. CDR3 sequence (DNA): TGTGCCAGCAGCACTCGACAGGTCTCGTCCTACGAGCAGTACTTC.

The CDR3 here is CASSPALAGGGNEQFF. The CDR3 DNA is TGCGCCAGCAGCCCGGCCCTAGCGGGAGGGGGGAATGAGCAGTTCTTC. The chain recombines TRBV5-1 with TRBJ2-1, with 12 bases matching TRBD2. The junction had 9 bases not matched to a gene; V was cut back by 4 bases and J by 7 bases. Per germline, CDR1 SGHRS and CDR2 YFSETQ. CDR3 size: 16 residues.

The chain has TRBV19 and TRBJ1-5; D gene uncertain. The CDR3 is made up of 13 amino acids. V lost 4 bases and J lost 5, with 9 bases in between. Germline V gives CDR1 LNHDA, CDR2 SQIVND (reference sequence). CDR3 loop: CASSSGSYQPQHF. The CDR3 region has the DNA TGTGCCAGTAGTAGTGGGTCGTATCAGCCCCAGCATTTT.

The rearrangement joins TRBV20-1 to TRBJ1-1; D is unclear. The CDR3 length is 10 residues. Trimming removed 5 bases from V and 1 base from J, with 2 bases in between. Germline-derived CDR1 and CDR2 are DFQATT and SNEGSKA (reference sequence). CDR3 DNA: TGCAGTGCTTCGAACACTGAAGCTTTCTTT. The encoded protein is CSASNTEAFF.

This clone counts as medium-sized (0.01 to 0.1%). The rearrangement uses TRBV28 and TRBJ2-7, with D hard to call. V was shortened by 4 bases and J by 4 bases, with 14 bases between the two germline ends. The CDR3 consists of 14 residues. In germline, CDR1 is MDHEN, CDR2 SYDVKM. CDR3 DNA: TGTGCCAGCAGTTCGATCACGACCGAATACGAGCAGTACTTC. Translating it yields CASSSITTEYEQYF.

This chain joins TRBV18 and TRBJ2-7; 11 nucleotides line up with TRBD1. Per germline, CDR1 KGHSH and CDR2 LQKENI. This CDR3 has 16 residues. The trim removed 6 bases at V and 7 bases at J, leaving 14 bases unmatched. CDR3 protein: CASSRTGGFEGGEQYF. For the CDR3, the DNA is TGTGCCAGCTCTCGGACAGGGGGCTTTGAAGGCGGGGAGCAGTACTTC.